This record covers a single T cell receptor (beta chain). Its antigen is unknown. Here the CDR3 omits its conserved ending phenylalanine or tryptophan, so a read error is the likely source. The data originate from a study of long-term antiretroviral therapy in people with HIV. Study results and limitations: Specimen acquisition occurred between about 2004 and 2018, potentially under older ART regimens.

V was trimmed by 10 bases and J by 1 base, leaving 13 bases between them. Germline V gene sequence: CDR1 MNHNY, CDR2 SVGAGI (reference sequence). The length of the CDR3 is 13 residues. The immunoSEQ assay was v3.0, run at survey level. The protocol was immunoSEQ multiplex PCR, while the TCRdb copy is restricted to in-frame clones and leaves out a portion. The sample records roughly 27,000 clones, less than 85% being singletons. The starting material was unsorted PBMCs, obtained 2.3 years after starting antiretroviral therapy. The rearrangement links TRBV6-6 to TRBJ1-1; unclear D gene. The TCR sequence derives from a man in his forties with HIV. The CDR3 nucleotides are TGTGCCACAAACCGACTTGGGAACACTGAAGCTTTCCTT. It yields the protein CATNRLGNTEAFL.